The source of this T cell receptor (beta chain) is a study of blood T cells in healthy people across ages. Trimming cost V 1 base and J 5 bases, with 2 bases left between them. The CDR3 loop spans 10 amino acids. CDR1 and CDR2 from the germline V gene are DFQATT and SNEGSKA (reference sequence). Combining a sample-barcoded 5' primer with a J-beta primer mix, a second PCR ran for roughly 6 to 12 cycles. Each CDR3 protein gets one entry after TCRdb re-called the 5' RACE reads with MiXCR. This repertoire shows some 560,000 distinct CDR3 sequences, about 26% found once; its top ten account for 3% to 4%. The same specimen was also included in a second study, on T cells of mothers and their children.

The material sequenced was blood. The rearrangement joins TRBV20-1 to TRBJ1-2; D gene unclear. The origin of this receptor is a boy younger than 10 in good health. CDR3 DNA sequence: TGCAGTGCTAGAGGGTATGGCTACACCTTC. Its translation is CSARGYGYTF.